This passage covers 25 T cell receptor beta chains from one sample sequenced in a study of tumor and adjacent non-tumor tissue in lung cancer. This sample's RNA came from whole unsorted tissue. Distant lung tissue was collected more than 3 cm away from the tumor edge. TCRbeta libraries were built with three rounds of nested PCR, modified from ARM-PCR. MiXCR, applied by TCRdb to the multiplex PCR reads, yields one record per CDR3 protein. The sample has 55,000 to 65,000 distinct CDR3 sequences; 61% are singletons. Source material: distant non-tumor lung tissue. The receptors originated from a man between 70 and 80 years old with non-small cell lung cancer.

This clonotype has ten or more counts. This chain links TRBV29-1 with TRBJ2-3; D gene unclear. CDR3 length: 11 amino acids. The germline CDR1 and CDR2 sequences are SQVTM and ANQGSEA. V was shortened by 6 bases and J by 5 bases, with 9 bases between the two germline ends. DNA for the CDR3: TGCAGCGTCCGGCCGGGAGATACGCAGTATTTT. Amino acid sequence: CSVRPGDTQYF.

The chain links TRBV29-1 to TRBJ2-5; D is uncertain. The germline V gene encodes CDR1 SQVTM and CDR2 ANQGSEA. This CDR3 is 12 amino acids long. Between the trimmed V and J ends, which lost 5 bases and 7 bases, there was a span of 14 bases. The CDR3 reads CSVHWNVGTQYF. The DNA of the CDR3 is TGCAGCGTTCACTGGAATGTGGGGACCCAGTACTTC.

Remarks on this clonotype: A much larger clone is a single base away; this may be a read error. V and J are TRBV20-1 and TRBJ1-4; no reliable D call. Looked up from germline, CDR1 is DFQATT and CDR2 is SNEGSKA (reference sequence). The CDR3 sequence is 12 residues long. CDR3 sequence: CSAGWSSEKLFF. The CDR3 DNA reads TGCAGCGCCGGGTGGAGTTCGGAAAAACTGTTTTTT.

For this clonotype: Given a much more abundant clone one base away, this may be a read error. This chain joins TRBV20-1 and TRBJ1-6; 10 bases are a match to TRBD1. CDR1 and CDR2 from the germline V gene are DFQATT and SNEGSKA (reference sequence). The CDR3 contains 13 residues. The CDR3 is CTASGTGESPLHF. The CDR3 coding sequence is TGCACTGCTAGCGGGACAGGGGAGTCACCCCTCCACTTT.

On this clonotype itself: One junction end does not reproduce the germline sequence, and a read error may be involved. The CDR3 sequence: CSASDRFYGCTF. The DNA for the CDR3 is TGCAGTGCTTCTGACAGGTTTTATGGCTGCACCTTC. The V and J genes are TRBV20-1 and TRBJ1-2, with D possibly being TRBD1 (6 bases). This CDR3 contains 12 residues. From germline, CDR1 is DFQATT and CDR2 SNEGSKA (reference sequence).

As concerns this clonotype: Since a much larger clone is just one base distant, this may be a read error. The rearrangement links TRBV7-9 to TRBJ2-7, with no clear D. With 11 bases removed from V and 2 bases from J, the gap between germline ends came to 10 bases. The CDR3 contains 11 residues. From germline, CDR1 is SEHNR and CDR2 FQNEAQ (reference sequence). The CDR3 here is CASLMAYEQYF. In DNA, the CDR3 is TGTGCCTCCCTCATGGCCTACGAGCAGTACTTC.

Ten or more counts support this clonotype. V usage is TRBV2 and J usage is TRBJ2-1; D gene unclear. Germline V gives CDR1 SNHLY, CDR2 FYNNEI. The CDR3 is 11 amino acids. Trimming removed 1 base at V and 9 bases at J, with 4 bases between. CDR3 loop: CASSEGSEQFF. CDR3 DNA: TGTGCCAGCAGTGAAGGAAGTGAGCAGTTCTTC. Looking up the rest from reference TRBV2 and TRBJ2-1 gives the full variable domain: EPEVTQTPSHQVTQMGQEVILRCVPISNHLYFYWYRQILGQKVEFLVSFYNNEISEKSEIFDDQFSVERPDGSNFTLKIRSTKLEDSAMYFCASSEGSEQFFGPGTRLTVL.

As to this clonotype: One end of the junction is discordant with germline, which a read error may explain. V gene TRBV29-1 combines with J gene TRBJ1-5, with D possibly being TRBD1 (6 bases). Germline V gene sequence: CDR1 SQVTM, CDR2 ANQGSEA. The CDR3 is 17 amino acids. CDR3: CSVDIGTGSSSNQPRHF. In nucleotides, the CDR3 is TGCAGCGTAGACATCGGTACAGGGAGTTCGAGCAATCAGCCCCGGCATTTT.

This clonotype was seen ten or more times. The rearrangement joins TRBV6-1 to TRBJ2-1; 10 positions agree with TRBD1. V trimming: 3 bases; J trimming: 8 bases; junction bases outside the gene matches: 10. Germline V gives CDR1 MNHNS, CDR2 SASEGT. The CDR3 has 16 amino acids. The DNA of the CDR3 is TGTGCCAGCAGTGATACCGGGACAGGGGCTGGGGATGAGCAGTTCTTC. It translates to CASSDTGTGAGDEQFF.

V gene TRBV28 combines with J gene TRBJ1-3; tentative D call: TRBD1 (6 bases). V shed 6 bases and J shed 2 bases, with 14 bases lying between them. Per the germline V gene, CDR1 is MDHEN and CDR2 is SYDVKM. CDR3 length: 15 residues. CDR3 amino acids: CASRGIQGTGNTIYF. CDR3 in DNA: TGTGCCAGCAGGGGGATACAGGGAACTGGAAACACCATATATTTT.

The chain combines TRBV5-1 with TRBJ2-3, with D perhaps TRBD1 (5 bases). Trimming pared 4 bases from V and 9 bases from J, leaving 12 bases between. CDR3 length: 12 amino acids. The germline CDR1 and CDR2 sequences are SGHRS and YFSETQ. The CDR3 nucleotides are TGCGCCAGCAGCCTACCAGGGCCGACGCAGTATTTT. The encoded protein is CASSLPGPTQYF.

A remark on this clonotype: A much bigger clone sits one base away, suggesting this may be a read error. The chain uses TRBV5-4 and TRBJ2-5, with D maybe TRBD2 (7 bases). V lost 4 bases, J lost 5 bases, and 21 bases lay in between. Per the germline V gene, CDR1 is SGHNT and CDR2 is YYREEE (reference sequence). This CDR3 spans 16 amino acids. The CDR3 DNA reads as TGTGCCAGCAGCCGATTGGAGGGGGGGTCCCATGAGACCCAGTACTTC. As protein: CASSRLEGGSHETQYF.

Worth noting for this clonotype: Likely a read error: the CDR3 ends without its conserved phenylalanine or tryptophan. The DNA is omitted, as the CDR3 cannot be located on it reliably, and the CDR3 follows TCRdb's listing. The chain combines TRBV6-9 with TRBJ2-3; TRBD1 reflects the table's D call only, with no check against the DNA. The germline CDR1 and CDR2 sequences are MNHGY and SVAAGI. The CDR3 length equals 16 residues, ends included. CDR3 amino acids: CASSYSKPPGSDTQCS.

About this clonotype itself: Given the absence of the conserved phenylalanine or tryptophan at the CDR3 end, a read error is likely. V usage is TRBV11-2 and J usage is TRBJ2-5, with 7 bases identical to TRBD2. The CDR3 length is 14 residues. The V segment lost 6 bases and the J segment 1 base; nucleotides outside the gene matches: 5. Looked up from germline, CDR1 is SGHAT and CDR2 is FQNNGV. The CDR3 sequence is CASRSWEGQETQYC. The DNA of the CDR3 is TGTGCCAGCAGATCATGGGAGGGCCAAGAGACCCAGTACTGC.

This clonotype was seen a handful of times. The rearrangement joins TRBV5-6 to TRBJ2-5; 11 bases map to TRBD2. CDR1 is SGHDT, CDR2 YYEEEE, per germline. The length of the CDR3 is 16 residues. V was clipped by 3 bases and J by 5 bases; unmatched bases: 9. The CDR3 here is CASSWYSGGALETQYF. As DNA, the CDR3 is TGTGCCAGCAGCTGGTATAGCGGGGGGGCTCTTGAGACCCAGTACTTC. The entire variable domain, with the rest obtained from reference TRBV5-6 and TRBJ2-5, is as follows: DAGVTQSPTHLIKTRGQQVTLRCSPKSGHDTVSWYQQALGQGPQFIFQYYEEEERQRGNFPDRFSGHQFPNYSSELNVNALLLGDSALYLCASSWYSGGALETQYFGPGTRLLVL.

This clonotype was seen many times. The chain is built from TRBV28 and TRBJ2-4, with 7 bases lining up with TRBD1. The CDR3 has 18 residues. The trim removed 4 bases at V and 2 bases at J, leaving 14 bases unmatched. CDR1 is MDHEN, CDR2 SYDVKM, per germline. The CDR3 bases are TGTGCCAGCAGTTCCCGGCGATCAACAGGGGTCTCCAAAAACATTCAGTACTTC. It codes for CASSSRRSTGVSKNIQYF.

This clonotype was recorded at least ten times. The chain joins TRBV4-1 to TRBJ1-5, with 7 bases aligning to TRBD1. The germline V gene has CDR1 MGHRA and CDR2 YSYEKL. The CDR3 covers 18 residues. The junction had 12 bases not matched to a gene; V was cut back by 0 bases and J by 4 bases. DNA of the CDR3: TGCGCCAGCAGCCAAGATAGTAGGGCAGGGGGTCAGAATCAGCCCCAGCATTTT. As protein: CASSQDSRAGGQNQPQHF.

This clonotype was counted ten times or more. This chain connects TRBV6-1 to TRBJ2-7; TRBD2 aligns across 9 bases. The V gene end was trimmed by 3 bases and the J gene end by 2 bases; junction bases not matched to a gene: 11. CDR1 and CDR2 from the germline V gene are MNHNS and SASEGT. The CDR3 is made up of 17 amino acids. CDR3 amino acids: CASSDGLLTSGTYEQYF. The CDR3 DNA is TGTGCCAGCAGTGATGGGCTACTGACTAGCGGCACCTACGAGCAGTACTTC.

With respect to this clonotype: Because it lacks the conserved phenylalanine or tryptophan at the end, this CDR3 is likely a read error. The DNA for the CDR3 is TGCAGCGTTGGGACAGTCATATCCGAGCAGTACTCC. Encoded protein: CSVGTVISEQYS. The chain recombines TRBV29-1 with TRBJ2-7; maybe TRBD1 (6 bases). V gave up 4 bases and J gave up 6 bases, with 13 bases separating them. Germline lookup yields CDR1 SQVTM and CDR2 ANQGSEA. The CDR3 consists of 12 residues.

Comment on this clonotype: This sequence may be a read error, since a much larger clone differs from it by one base. V usage is TRBV10-3 and J usage is TRBJ2-7; D is perhaps TRBD1 or TRBD2 (5 bases each). CDR1 and CDR2 from the germline V gene are ENHRY and SYGVKD. The CDR3 length is 15 residues. The CDR3: CAIGERRDGPYEQYF. CDR3 sequence (DNA): TGTGCCATCGGTGAGAGAAGGGACGGACCCTACGAGCAGTACTTC.

As to this clonotype: This could be a read error, since a much larger clone is one nucleotide away. The chain is built from TRBV14 and TRBJ2-5; D might be TRBD2 (6 bases). Germline loops: CDR1 SGHDN, CDR2 FVKESK. The CDR3 length is 14 residues. The CDR3 protein is CASSQTTSPGTHYF. The CDR3 DNA sequence: TGTGCCAGCAGCCAAACGACTAGTCCAGGTACCCACTACTTC. The full variable domain, rest sourced from reference TRBV14 and TRBJ2-5, is EAGVTQFPSHSVIEKGQTVTLRCDPISGHDNLYWYRRVMGKEIKFLLHFVKESKQDESGMPNNRFLAERTGGTYSTLKVQPAELEDSGVYFCASSQTTSPGTHYFGPGTRLLVL.

A few counts support this clonotype. The chain couples TRBV2 to TRBJ2-4; perhaps D is TRBD1 or TRBD2 (5 bases each). The V gene lost 4 bases and the J gene lost 8 bases, with 12 bases spanning the gap. The CDR3 totals 13 residues. Germline V gives CDR1 SNHLY, CDR2 FYNNEI. The CDR3 here is CASSGQTGDIQYF. CDR3 nucleotides: TGTGCCAGCAGTGGACAGACCGGGGACATTCAGTACTTC. The whole variable domain, remainder taken from reference TRBV2 and TRBJ2-4, is EPEVTQTPSHQVTQMGQEVILRCVPISNHLYFYWYRQILGQKVEFLVSFYNNEISEKSEIFDDQFSVERPDGSNFTLKIRSTKLEDSAMYFCASSGQTGDIQYFGAGTRLSVL.

As concerns this clonotype: One end of the junction varies from germline; a read error may be responsible. The chain employs TRBV6-6 and TRBJ1-5; 9 bases are shared with TRBD1. The CDR3 has 14 residues. Germline lookup yields CDR1 MNHNY and CDR2 SVGAGI (reference sequence). CDR3 bases: TGTGCCGGCAGCCGAGGACAGGGGAAACAGCCCCAGCATTTT. This sequence encodes CAGSRGQGKQPQHF.

This clonotype has only a few counts. A much larger clone lies one base from this, so it may be a read error. The rearrangement uses TRBV5-5 and TRBJ1-6; no clear D gene. Germline CDR1 SGHKS, CDR2 YYEKEE (reference sequence). There are 12 residues in the CDR3. V was pared by 7 bases and J by 7 bases, with 9 bases between. CDR3 sequence reads: CASDKGNSPLHF. The CDR3 region has the DNA TGTGCCAGCGACAAGGGAAATTCACCCCTCCACTTT.

This chain uses TRBV4-2 with TRBJ2-1; 7 bases are a match to TRBD2. Germline CDR1 is LGHNA and CDR2 is YNFKEQ. The CDR3 extends over 14 amino acids. The CDR3 reads CESSHDLGGGGRFF. CDR3 DNA sequence: TGTGAGAGCAGCCATGACTTAGGCGGGGGAGGTCGGTTCTTC.